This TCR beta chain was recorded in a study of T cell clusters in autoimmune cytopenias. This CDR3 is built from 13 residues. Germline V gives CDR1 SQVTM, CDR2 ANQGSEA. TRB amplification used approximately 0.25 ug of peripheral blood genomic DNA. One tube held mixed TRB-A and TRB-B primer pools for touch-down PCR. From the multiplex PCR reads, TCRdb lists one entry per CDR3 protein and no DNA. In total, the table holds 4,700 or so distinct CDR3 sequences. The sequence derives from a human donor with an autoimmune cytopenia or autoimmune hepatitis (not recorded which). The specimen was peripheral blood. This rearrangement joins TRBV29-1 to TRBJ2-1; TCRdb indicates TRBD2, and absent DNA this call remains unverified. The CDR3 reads CSVVLAGTNEQFF.